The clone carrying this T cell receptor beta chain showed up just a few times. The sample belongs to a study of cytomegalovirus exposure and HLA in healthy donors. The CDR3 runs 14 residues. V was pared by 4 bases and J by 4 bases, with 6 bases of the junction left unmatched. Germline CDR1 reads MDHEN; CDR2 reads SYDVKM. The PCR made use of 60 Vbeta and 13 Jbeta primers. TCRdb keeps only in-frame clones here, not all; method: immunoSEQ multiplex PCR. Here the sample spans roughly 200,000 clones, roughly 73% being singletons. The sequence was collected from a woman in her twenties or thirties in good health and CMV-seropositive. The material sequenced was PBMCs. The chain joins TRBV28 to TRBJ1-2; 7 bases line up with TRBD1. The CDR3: CASSWTGTAYGYTF. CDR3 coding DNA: TGTGCCAGCAGTTGGACCGGGACAGCCTATGGCTACACCTTC.